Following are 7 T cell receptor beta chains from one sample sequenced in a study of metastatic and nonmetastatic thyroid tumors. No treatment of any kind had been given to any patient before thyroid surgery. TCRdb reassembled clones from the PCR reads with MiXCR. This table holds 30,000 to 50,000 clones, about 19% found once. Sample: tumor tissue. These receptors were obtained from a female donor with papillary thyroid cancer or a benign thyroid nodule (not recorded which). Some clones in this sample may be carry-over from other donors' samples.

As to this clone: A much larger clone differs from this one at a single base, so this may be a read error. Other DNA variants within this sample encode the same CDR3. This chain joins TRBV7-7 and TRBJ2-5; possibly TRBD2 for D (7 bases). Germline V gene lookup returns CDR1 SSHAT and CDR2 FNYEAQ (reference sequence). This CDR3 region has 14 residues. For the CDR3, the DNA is TGTGCTAGCACACCGAAGGGGGGGCGAGAGACCCAGTACTTC. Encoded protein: CASTPKGGRETQYF.

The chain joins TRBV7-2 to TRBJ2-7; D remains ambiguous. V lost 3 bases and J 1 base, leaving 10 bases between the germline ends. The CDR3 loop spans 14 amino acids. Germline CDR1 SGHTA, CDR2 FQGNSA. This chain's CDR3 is CASSFHERSYEQYF. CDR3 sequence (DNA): TGTGCCAGCAGCTTCCATGAGCGTTCCTACGAGCAGTACTTC.

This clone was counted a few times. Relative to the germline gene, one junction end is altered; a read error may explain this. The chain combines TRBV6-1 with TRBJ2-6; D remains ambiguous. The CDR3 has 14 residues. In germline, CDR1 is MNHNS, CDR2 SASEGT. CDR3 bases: TGTGCCAGTAGGCTGTTCTCTGGGTCCAACGTCCTGACTTTC. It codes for CASRLFSGSNVLTF.

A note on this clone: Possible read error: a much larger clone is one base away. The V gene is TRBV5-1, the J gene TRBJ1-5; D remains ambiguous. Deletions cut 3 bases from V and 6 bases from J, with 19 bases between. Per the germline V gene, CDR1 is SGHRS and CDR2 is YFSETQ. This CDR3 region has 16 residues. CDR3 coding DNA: TGCGCCAGCAGCTCTCCAATTAGGAGAGGGAGTCAGCCCCAGCATTTT. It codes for CASSSPIRRGSQPQHF. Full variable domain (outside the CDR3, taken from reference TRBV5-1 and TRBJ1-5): KAGVTQTPRYLIKTRGQQVTLSCSPISGHRSVSWYQQTPGQGLQFLFEYFSETQRNKGNFPGRFSGRQFSNSRSEMNVSTLELGDSALYLCASSSPIRRGSQPQHFGDGTRLSIL.

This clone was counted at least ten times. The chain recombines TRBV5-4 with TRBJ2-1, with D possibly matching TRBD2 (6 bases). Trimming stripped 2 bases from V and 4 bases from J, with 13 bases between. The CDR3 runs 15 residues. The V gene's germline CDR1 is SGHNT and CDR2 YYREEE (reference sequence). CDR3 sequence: CASSLSRDSYNEQFF. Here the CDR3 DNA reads TGTGCCAGCAGCTTATCCAGGGACTCTTACAATGAGCAGTTCTTC.

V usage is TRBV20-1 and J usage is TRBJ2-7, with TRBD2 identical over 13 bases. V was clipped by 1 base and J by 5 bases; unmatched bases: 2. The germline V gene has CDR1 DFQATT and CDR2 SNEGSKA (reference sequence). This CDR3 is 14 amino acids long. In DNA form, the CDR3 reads TGCAGTGCTAGAGGGACTAGCGGGAGTAACGAGCAGTACTTC. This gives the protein CSARGTSGSNEQYF.

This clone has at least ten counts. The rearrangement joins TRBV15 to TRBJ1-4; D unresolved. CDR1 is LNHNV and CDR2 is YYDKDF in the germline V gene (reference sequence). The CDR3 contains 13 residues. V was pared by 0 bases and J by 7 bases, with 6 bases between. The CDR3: CATSREFTEKLFF. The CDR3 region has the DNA TGTGCCACCAGCAGAGAATTTACTGAAAAACTGTTTTTT.